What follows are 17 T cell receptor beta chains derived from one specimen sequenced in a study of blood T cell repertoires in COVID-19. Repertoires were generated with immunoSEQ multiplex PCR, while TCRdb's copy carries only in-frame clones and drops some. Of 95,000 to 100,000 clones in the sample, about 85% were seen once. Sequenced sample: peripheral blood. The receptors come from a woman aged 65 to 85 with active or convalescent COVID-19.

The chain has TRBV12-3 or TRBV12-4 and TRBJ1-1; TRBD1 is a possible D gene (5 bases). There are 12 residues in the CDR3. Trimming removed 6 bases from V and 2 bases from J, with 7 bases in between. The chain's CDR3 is CASSRANTEAFF. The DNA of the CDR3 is TGTGCCAGCAGCAGGGCCAACACTGAAGCTTTCTTT.

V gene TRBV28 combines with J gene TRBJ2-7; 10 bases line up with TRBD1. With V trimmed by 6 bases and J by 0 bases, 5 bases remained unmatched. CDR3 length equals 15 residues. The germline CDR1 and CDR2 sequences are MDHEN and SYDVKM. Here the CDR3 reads CASRTGGPSSYEQYF. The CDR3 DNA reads TGTGCCAGCAGGACAGGGGGCCCAAGCTCCTACGAGCAGTACTTC. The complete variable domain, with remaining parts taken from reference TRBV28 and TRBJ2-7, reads DVKVTQSSRYLVKRTGEKVFLECVQDMDHENMFWYRQDPGLGLRLIYFSYDVKMKEKGDIPEGYSVSREKKERFSLILESASTNQTSMYLCASRTGGPSSYEQYFGPGTRLTVT.

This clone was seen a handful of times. CDR3 sequence reads: CASSEEGGRYEQYF. The CDR3 nucleotides are TGTGCCAGCAGTGAGGAAGGGGGTCGGTACGAGCAGTACTTC. This chain connects TRBV6-1 to TRBJ2-7; tentative D call: TRBD1 (6 bases). The CDR3 length is 14 residues. Deletions cut 3 bases from V and 4 bases from J, with 13 bases between. The germline V gene has CDR1 MNHNS and CDR2 SASEGT.

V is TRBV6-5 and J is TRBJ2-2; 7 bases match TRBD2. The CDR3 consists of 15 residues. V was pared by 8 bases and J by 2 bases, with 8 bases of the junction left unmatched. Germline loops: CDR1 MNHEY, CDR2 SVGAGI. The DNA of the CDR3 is TGTGCCAGCGTAACAAGCGGGGCCAACACCGGGGAGCTGTTTTTT. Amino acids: CASVTSGANTGELFF.

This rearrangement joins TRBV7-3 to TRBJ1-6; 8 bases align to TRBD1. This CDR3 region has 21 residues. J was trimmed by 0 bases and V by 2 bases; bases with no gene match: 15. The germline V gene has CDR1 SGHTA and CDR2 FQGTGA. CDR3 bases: TGTGCCAGCAGCTTACCCTCCTCAGGACAGGGAACGAGCTCCTATAATTCACCCCTCCACTTT. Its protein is CASSLPSSGQGTSSYNSPLHF.

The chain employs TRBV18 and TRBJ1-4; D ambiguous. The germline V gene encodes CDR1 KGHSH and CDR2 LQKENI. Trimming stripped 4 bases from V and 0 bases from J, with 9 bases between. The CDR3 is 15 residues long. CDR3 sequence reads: CASSRAGATNEKLFF. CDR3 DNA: TGTGCCAGCTCACGGGCGGGAGCAACTAATGAAAAACTGTTTTTT.

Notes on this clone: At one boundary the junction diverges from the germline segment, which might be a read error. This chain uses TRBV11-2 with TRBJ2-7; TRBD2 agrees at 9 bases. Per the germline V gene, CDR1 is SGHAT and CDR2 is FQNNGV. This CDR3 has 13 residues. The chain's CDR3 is CASRFSGSGEQYF. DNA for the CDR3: TGTGCCAGCCGCTTTAGCGGGAGTGGCGAGCAGTACTTC.

The CDR3 DNA reads TGTGCCAGCAGCAAGGGGGCAGGCTATGGCTACACCTTC. Its translation is CASSKGAGYGYTF. The V and J genes are TRBV28 and TRBJ1-2, with 7 bases identical to TRBD1. V shed 6 bases and J 4 bases; nucleotides not matched to a gene: 5. The germline V gene has CDR1 MDHEN and CDR2 SYDVKM. The CDR3 length is 13 residues.

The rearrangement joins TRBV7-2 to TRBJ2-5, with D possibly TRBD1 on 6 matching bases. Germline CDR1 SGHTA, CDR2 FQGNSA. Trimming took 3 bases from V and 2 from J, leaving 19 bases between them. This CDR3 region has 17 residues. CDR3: CASSLNQGSWGQETQYF. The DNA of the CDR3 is TGTGCCAGCAGCTTGAATCAGGGGTCGTGGGGACAAGAGACCCAGTACTTC.

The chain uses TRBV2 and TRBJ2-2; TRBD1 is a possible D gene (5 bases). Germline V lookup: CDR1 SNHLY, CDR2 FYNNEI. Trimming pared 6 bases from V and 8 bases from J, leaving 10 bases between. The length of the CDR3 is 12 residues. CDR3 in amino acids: CASSPQGGELFF. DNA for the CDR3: TGTGCCAGCAGCCCTCAGGGAGGGGAGCTGTTTTTT.

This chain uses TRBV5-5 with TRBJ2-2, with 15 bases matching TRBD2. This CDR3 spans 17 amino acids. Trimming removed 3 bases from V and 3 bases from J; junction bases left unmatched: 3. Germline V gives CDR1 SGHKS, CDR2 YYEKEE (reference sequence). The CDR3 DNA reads TGTGCCAGCAGCTGGGGGACTAGCGGGGGGCACACCGGGGAGCTGTTTTTT. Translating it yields CASSWGTSGGHTGELFF.

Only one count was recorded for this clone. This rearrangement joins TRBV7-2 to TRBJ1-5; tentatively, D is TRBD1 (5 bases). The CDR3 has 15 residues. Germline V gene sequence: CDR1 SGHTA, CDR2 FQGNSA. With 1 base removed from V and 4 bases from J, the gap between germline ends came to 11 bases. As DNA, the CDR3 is TGTGCCAGCAGCTTAGGCAGGGCGGGGAATCAGCCCCAGCATTTT. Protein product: CASSLGRAGNQPQHF.

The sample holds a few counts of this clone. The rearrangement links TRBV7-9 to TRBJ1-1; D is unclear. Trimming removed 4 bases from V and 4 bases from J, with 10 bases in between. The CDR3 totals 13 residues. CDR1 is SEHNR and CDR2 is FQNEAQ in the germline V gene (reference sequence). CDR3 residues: CASSSSGPTEAFF. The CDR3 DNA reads TGTGCCAGCAGCTCTAGCGGCCCCACTGAAGCTTTCTTT.

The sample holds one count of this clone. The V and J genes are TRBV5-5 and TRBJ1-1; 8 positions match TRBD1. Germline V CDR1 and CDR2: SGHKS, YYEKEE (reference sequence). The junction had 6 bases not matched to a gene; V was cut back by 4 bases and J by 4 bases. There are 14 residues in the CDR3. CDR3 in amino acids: CASSLGQGRTEAFF. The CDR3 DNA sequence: TGTGCCAGCAGCCTTGGACAGGGCCGCACTGAAGCTTTCTTT.

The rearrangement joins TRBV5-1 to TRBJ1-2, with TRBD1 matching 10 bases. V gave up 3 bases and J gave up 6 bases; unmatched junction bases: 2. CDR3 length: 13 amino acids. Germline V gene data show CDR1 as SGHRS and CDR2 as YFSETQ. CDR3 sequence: CASSYDRGHGYTF. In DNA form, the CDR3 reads TGCGCCAGCAGCTATGACAGGGGGCATGGCTACACCTTC.

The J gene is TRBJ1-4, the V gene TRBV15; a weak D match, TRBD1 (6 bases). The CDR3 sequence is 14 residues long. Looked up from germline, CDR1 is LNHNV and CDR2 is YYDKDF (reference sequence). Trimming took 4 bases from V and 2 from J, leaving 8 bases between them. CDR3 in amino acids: CATSNTGTNEKLFF. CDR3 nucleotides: TGTGCCACCAGCAATACAGGGACTAATGAAAAACTGTTTTTT.

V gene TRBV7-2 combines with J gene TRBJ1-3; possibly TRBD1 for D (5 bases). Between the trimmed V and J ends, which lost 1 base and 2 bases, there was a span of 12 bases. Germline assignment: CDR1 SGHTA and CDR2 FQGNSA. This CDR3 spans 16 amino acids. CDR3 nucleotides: TGTGCCAGCAGCTTAGGACCAGGGCGAGCTGGAAACACCATATATTTT. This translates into CASSLGPGRAGNTIYF.